The 17 T cell receptor beta chains below come from one sample, sequenced in a study of T cell responses to AZD1222 COVID-19 vaccine. Measured with immunoSEQ multiplex PCR; TCRdb has only the in-frame clones, and not every one. The data contain about 170,000 clones, around 87% of them singletons. The starting material was peripheral blood, obtained on day 0 of AZD1222 vaccination. These receptors were collected from an adult in good health.

The V call is TRBV6-5, the J call TRBJ2-1; TRBD1 matches at 9 bases. This CDR3 region has 15 residues. The V gene end was trimmed by 5 bases and the J gene end by 0 bases; junction bases not matched to a gene: 2. Per germline, CDR1 MNHEY and CDR2 SVGAGI. The CDR3 here is CASSPDRGSYNEQFF. The DNA of the CDR3 is TGTGCCAGCAGTCCGGACAGGGGCTCCTACAATGAGCAGTTCTTC.

Here the CDR3 reads CATKASGSGNTIYF. Written as DNA, the CDR3 is TGTGCCACCAAGGCGTCGGGCTCTGGAAACACCATATATTTT. The V gene is TRBV18, the J gene TRBJ1-3, with D unresolved. Germline CDR1 is KGHSH and CDR2 is LQKENI. With 10 bases removed from V and 0 bases from J, the gap between germline ends came to 13 bases. The CDR3 runs 14 residues.

The V and J genes are TRBV4-1 and TRBJ2-1; D perhaps matches TRBD2 (5 bases). The CDR3 covers 14 residues. Trimming took off 1 base at V and 8 bases at J, with 12 bases between the two ends. From germline, CDR1 is MGHRA and CDR2 YSYEKL. The CDR3 protein is CASSQARGLDEQFF. DNA for the CDR3: TGCGCCAGCAGCCAAGCGCGAGGGTTGGATGAGCAGTTCTTC.

This clone was detected only a few times. The rearrangement uses TRBV10-1 and TRBJ1-4; 7 positions match TRBD1. The V segment lost 4 bases and the J segment 4 bases; nucleotides outside the gene matches: 6. Germline loops: CDR1 WNHNN, CDR2 SYGVQD (reference sequence). This CDR3 spans 15 amino acids. This CDR3 is CASSGRDRRNEKLFF. The CDR3 coding sequence is TGCGCCAGCAGTGGGCGGGACAGACGTAATGAAAAACTGTTTTTT.

This chain connects TRBV19 to TRBJ2-2; TRBD1 or TRBD2 may be the D gene (6 bases each). Germline V gives CDR1 LNHDA, CDR2 SQIVND (reference sequence). The CDR3 is made up of 16 amino acids. V shed 4 bases and J shed 4 bases, with 16 bases lying between them. CDR3 protein: CASSKVGGPSTGELFF. The CDR3 DNA sequence: TGTGCCAGTAGTAAGGTGGGGGGCCCAAGCACCGGGGAGCTGTTTTTT.

The chain carries TRBV6-5 and TRBJ2-7, with 8 nucleotides matching TRBD2. The CDR3 runs 15 residues. Germline V CDR1 and CDR2: MNHEY, SVGAGI. The V gene end was trimmed by 7 bases and the J gene end by 1 base; junction bases not matched to a gene: 9. CDR3: CASIPKGGGSYEQYF. CDR3 nucleotide sequence: TGTGCCAGCATCCCGAAGGGCGGGGGGTCCTACGAGCAGTACTTC.

The genes are TRBV7-8 and TRBJ2-3; D is unresolved. The CDR3 length is 13 residues. The germline V gene has CDR1 SGHVS and CDR2 FQNEAQ. With 5 bases removed from V and 1 base from J, the gap between germline ends came to 7 bases. CDR3 loop: CASSPEGTDTQYF. CDR3 in DNA: TGTGCCAGCAGCCCAGAAGGCACAGATACGCAGTATTTT.

This clone was observed a single time. V usage is TRBV30 and J usage is TRBJ1-3, with D possibly being TRBD1 (6 bases). The CDR3 has 13 residues. V was shortened by 7 bases and J by 4 bases, with 14 bases between the two germline ends. The germline CDR1 and CDR2 sequences are GTSNPN and SVGIG (reference sequence). CDR3 protein: CASNRVGGNTIYF. DNA for the CDR3: TGTGCCTCAAACAGGGTGGGGGGAAACACCATATATTTT.

The V gene is TRBV6-5, the J gene TRBJ2-2; the D call may be TRBD1 or TRBD2 (6 bases each). Germline CDR1 is MNHEY and CDR2 is SVGAGI. This CDR3 comprises 14 residues. V lost 7 bases to trimming and J lost 4 bases, with 13 bases between them. CDR3 protein: CASKVRGRTGELFF. CDR3 sequence (DNA): TGTGCCAGCAAGGTCCGGGGGCGCACCGGGGAGCTGTTTTTT.

The CDR3 reads CASSLESVGEQYF. The CDR3 DNA reads as TGCGCCAGCAGCTTGGAATCCGTTGGCGAGCAGTACTTC. This chain connects TRBV5-1 to TRBJ2-7; D unclear. The V and J ends lost 0 bases and 6 bases respectively, with 10 bases between them. Germline-derived CDR1 and CDR2 are SGHRS and YFSETQ. This CDR3 has 13 residues.

This clone appeared a single time. V usage is TRBV19 and J usage is TRBJ1-1; D unresolved. CDR3 size: 16 residues. Germline V gene lookup returns CDR1 LNHDA and CDR2 SQIVND (reference sequence). Trimming took off 6 bases at V and 0 bases at J, with 17 bases between the two ends. The CDR3 nucleotides are TGTGCCAGTAGCCCCCGCAAGTTTAAAATGAACACTGAAGCTTTCTTT. Protein product: CASSPRKFKMNTEAFF.

The rearrangement uses TRBV11-2 and TRBJ2-1; 10 bases line up with TRBD2. Germline V gene data show CDR1 as SGHAT and CDR2 as FQNNGV. With V trimmed by 1 base and J by 2 bases, 5 bases remained unmatched. The CDR3 is made up of 17 amino acids. CDR3 DNA: TGTGCCAGCAGCTTAGTTAGCAGCGGGGGGGCCTACAATGAGCAGTTCTTC. Encoded protein: CASSLVSSGGAYNEQFF.

The rearrangement joins TRBV28 to TRBJ1-2; D uncertain. Per the germline V gene, CDR1 is MDHEN and CDR2 is SYDVKM. V lost 7 bases to trimming and J lost 7 bases, with 13 bases between them. This CDR3 is built from 12 residues. CDR3 sequence: CASNDGGLGYTF. The CDR3 nucleotides read TGTGCCAGCAACGACGGTGGACTTGGCTACACCTTC.

The genes are TRBV18 and TRBJ2-7; 7 bases fit TRBD2. With V trimmed by 2 bases and J by 3 bases, 1 base remained unmatched. CDR3 length: 13 residues. From germline, CDR1 is KGHSH and CDR2 LQKENI. The CDR3 reads CASSPTSDYEQYV. The CDR3 region has the DNA TGTGCCAGCTCACCAACTAGCGACTACGAGCAGTACGTC.

V usage is TRBV6-2 or TRBV6-3 and J usage is TRBJ2-3; a possible D gene is TRBD1 (5 bases). The CDR3 contains 16 residues. Germline V gives CDR1 MNHEY, CDR2 SVGEGT. V dropped 3 bases and J dropped 0 bases, with 13 bases sitting between them. The CDR3 spells CASSYRQGTSTDTQYF. The CDR3, as DNA: TGTGCCAGCAGTTATAGGCAGGGAACTAGCACAGATACGCAGTATTTT.

The chain employs TRBV10-3 and TRBJ2-5; 8 positions agree with TRBD2. CDR3 length: 15 residues. Trimming cost V 2 bases and J 3 bases; bases outside gene matches: 5. Germline V gives CDR1 ENHRY, CDR2 SYGVKD. CDR3 sequence (DNA): TGTGCCATCAGTGAGCCGACTAGCGCAGAAGAGACCCAGTACTTC. Amino acids: CAISEPTSAEETQYF.

The genes are TRBV20-1 and TRBJ2-7; D is possibly TRBD1 (5 bases). The CDR3 runs 11 residues. Germline CDR1 DFQATT, CDR2 SNEGSKA (reference sequence). Deletions cut 1 base from V and 6 bases from J, with 7 bases between. The chain's CDR3 is CSARGTFEQYF. The CDR3 DNA reads as TGCAGTGCTAGAGGGACATTCGAGCAGTACTTC.